The rows below give T cell receptor beta chains drawn from one sample of a study of blood T cell repertoires in COVID-19. TCRdb keeps only in-frame clones here, not all; method: immunoSEQ multiplex PCR. The repertoire has around 120,000 clones, over 75% of them found once; the top ten carry roughly 9%. The material sequenced was peripheral blood. These receptors originate from a man aged 40-49 years with active or convalescent COVID-19. The CDR3 runs from the conserved cysteine through the conserved F or W. D genes are given only for firm matches. Clone size is not always given. Where it is, it says once, few, many or a class for expanded clones.

CDR3aa | CDR3nt | j_gene | abundance | d_gene | v_gene
CASIKYPKTGSYEQYF | TGTGCCAGCATAAAATACCCGAAAACAGGGTCCTACGAGCAGTACTTC | TRBJ2-7 | NA | NA | TRBV6-7
CASSIDLQYSYEQYF | TGTGCCAGTAGTATAGATCTTCAGTATTCCTACGAGCAGTACTTC | TRBJ2-7 | NA | NA | TRBV19
CASSLGGSYNEQFF | TGTGCCAGCAGTTTGGGGGGGTCCTACAATGAGCAGTTCTTC | TRBJ2-1 | NA | TRBD2 | TRBV6-5
CASSSLDPGELFF | TGTGCCAGCAGCTCGCTAGACCCCGGGGAGCTGTTTTTT | TRBJ2-2 | NA | NA | TRBV7-9
CSATNNEQFF | TGCAGTGCTACTAACAATGAGCAGTTCTTC | TRBJ2-1 | NA | NA | TRBV20-1
CASSKVFRGTGSSGYTF | TGTGCCAGCAGCAAAGTCTTTCGGGGGACAGGGTCGTCTGGCTACACCTTC | TRBJ1-2 | NA | NA | TRBV21-1
CASSLIGGPSPLHF | TGTGCCAGCAGCTTAATCGGGGGGCCTTCACCCCTCCACTTT | TRBJ1-6 | NA | NA | TRBV7-2
CASSLGGAGVKETQYF | TGTGCCAGCAGCTTGGGAGGGGCAGGGGTTAAGGAGACCCAGTACTTC | TRBJ2-5 | NA | NA | TRBV5-4
CAISGQGIEGFNGYTF | TGTGCCATCAGTGGACAGGGAATTGAGGGATTTAATGGCTACACCTTC | TRBJ1-2 | few | TRBD1 | TRBV10-3
CSVEGRGGDEKLFF | TGCAGCGTTGAAGGTAGGGGCGGCGATGAAAAACTGTTTTTT | TRBJ1-4 | NA | NA | TRBV29-1
CASGNGGLASYEQYF | TGTGCTAGTGGCAATGGGGGGTTGGCGTCCTACGAGCAGTACTTC | TRBJ2-7 | NA | NA | TRBV12-5
CASSTLTGKNTEAFF | TGTGCCAGCAGCACTTTGACAGGGAAGAACACTGAAGCTTTCTTT | TRBJ1-1 | NA | TRBD1 | TRBV9
CASSSRAGRNTEAFF | TGTGCCAGCAGTAGCCGAGCAGGCCGGAACACTGAAGCTTTCTTT | TRBJ1-1 | NA | NA | TRBV6-2/TRBV6-3